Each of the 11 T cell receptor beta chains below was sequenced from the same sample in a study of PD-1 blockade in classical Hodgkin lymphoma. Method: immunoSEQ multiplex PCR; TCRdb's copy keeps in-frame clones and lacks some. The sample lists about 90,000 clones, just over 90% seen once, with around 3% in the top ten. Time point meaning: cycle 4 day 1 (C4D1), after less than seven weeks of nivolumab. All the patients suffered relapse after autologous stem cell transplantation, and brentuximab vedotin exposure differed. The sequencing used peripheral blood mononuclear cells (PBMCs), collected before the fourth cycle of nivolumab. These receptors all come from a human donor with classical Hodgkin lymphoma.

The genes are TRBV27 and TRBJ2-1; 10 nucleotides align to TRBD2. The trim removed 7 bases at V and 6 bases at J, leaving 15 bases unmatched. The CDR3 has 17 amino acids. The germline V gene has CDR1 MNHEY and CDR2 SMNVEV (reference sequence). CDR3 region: CASTYTLPSGGANEQFF. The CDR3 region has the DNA TGTGCCAGCACCTATACTTTGCCCAGCGGGGGGGCCAATGAGCAGTTCTTC.

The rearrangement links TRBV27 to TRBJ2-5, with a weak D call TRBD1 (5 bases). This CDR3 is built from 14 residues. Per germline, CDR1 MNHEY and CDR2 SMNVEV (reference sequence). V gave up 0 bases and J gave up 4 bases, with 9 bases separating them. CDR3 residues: CASSLSGPRETQYF. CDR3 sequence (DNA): TGTGCCAGCAGTTTATCGGGGCCCAGAGAGACCCAGTACTTC.

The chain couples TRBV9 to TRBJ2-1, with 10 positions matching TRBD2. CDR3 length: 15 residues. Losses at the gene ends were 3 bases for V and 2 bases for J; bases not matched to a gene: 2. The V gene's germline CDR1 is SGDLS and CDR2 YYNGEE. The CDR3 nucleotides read TGTGCCAGCAGCGCGGGACTAGCGCCCTACAATGAGCAGTTCTTC. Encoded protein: CASSAGLAPYNEQFF.

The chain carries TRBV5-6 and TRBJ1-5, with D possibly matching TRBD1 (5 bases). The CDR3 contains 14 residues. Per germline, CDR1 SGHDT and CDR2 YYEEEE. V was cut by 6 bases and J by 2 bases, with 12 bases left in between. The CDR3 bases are TGTGCCAGCACCCGGGGGGGAGGCAATCAGCCCCAGCATTTT. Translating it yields CASTRGGGNQPQHF.

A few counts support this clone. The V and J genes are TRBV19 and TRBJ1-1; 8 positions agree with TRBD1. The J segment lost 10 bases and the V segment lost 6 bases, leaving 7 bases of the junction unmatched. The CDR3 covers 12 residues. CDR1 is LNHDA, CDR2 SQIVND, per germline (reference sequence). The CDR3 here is CASRPGTGGAFF. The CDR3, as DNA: TGTGCCAGTAGACCGGGGACAGGTGGAGCTTTCTTT.

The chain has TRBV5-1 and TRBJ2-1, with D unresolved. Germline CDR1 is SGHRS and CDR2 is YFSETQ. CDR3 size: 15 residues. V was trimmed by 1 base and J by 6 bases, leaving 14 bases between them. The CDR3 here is CASSLIDYDSNEQFF. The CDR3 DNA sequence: TGCGCCAGCAGCTTGATTGATTACGATTCCAATGAGCAGTTCTTC.

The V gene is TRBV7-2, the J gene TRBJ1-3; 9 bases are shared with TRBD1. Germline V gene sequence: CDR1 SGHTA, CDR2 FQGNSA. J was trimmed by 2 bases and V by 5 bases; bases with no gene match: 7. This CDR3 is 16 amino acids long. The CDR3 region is CASSPTGTGTGNTIYF. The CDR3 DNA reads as TGTGCCAGCAGCCCAACCGGGACAGGGACTGGAAACACCATATATTTT.

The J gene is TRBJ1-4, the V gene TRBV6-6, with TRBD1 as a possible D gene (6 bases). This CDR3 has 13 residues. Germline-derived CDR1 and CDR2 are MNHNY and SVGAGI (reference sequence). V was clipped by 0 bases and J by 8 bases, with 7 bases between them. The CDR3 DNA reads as TGTGCCAGCAGTTACTCAGGGGGAGAAAAACTGTTTTTT. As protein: CASSYSGGEKLFF.

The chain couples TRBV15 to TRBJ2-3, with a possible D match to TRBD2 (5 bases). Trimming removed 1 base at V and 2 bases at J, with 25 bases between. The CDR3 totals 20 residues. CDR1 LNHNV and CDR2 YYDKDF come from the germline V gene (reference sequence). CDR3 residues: CATSRALIQCGGLITDTQYF. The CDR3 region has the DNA TGTGCCACCAGCAGAGCACTGATCCAGTGCGGAGGTTTGATCACAGATACGCAGTATTTT.

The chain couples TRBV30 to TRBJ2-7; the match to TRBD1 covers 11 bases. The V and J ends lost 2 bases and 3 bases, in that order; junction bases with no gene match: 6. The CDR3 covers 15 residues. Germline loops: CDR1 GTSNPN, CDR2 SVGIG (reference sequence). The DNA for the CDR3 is TGTGCCTGGAGTCCGGGACAGGGGGGGCTCTACGAGCAGTACTTC. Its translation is CAWSPGQGGLYEQYF.

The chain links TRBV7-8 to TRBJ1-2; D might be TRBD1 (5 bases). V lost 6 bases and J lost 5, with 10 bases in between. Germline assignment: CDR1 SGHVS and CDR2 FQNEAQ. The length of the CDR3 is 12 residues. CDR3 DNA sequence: TGTGCCAGCAGGCCCACAGGATATGGCTACACCTTC. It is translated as CASRPTGYGYTF.